The clone carrying this T cell receptor (beta chain) has a single count. The antigen is not known. It is likely a read error: a sequence one base away is far more abundant. This record comes from a study of prognosis after radiotherapy for stage I lung cancer. Study as a whole: The study included approximately 14 patients with newly diagnosed primary stage I lung tumors and 4 to 6 with oligometastatic NSCLC after surgical resection of the primary tumor. Overall study findings and caveats: Medians of 10,088 versus 6,861 showed unique TCR clone counts falling after stereotactic body radiation therapy.

Per germline, CDR1 MDHEN and CDR2 SYDVKM. This CDR3 is built from 14 residues. Deletions cut 3 bases from V and 10 bases from J, with 16 bases between. CDR3 of TCR beta was amplified from genomic DNA via a two-round multiplex PCR. Amplification during the initial PCR round employed primers specific to each TRBV and TRBJ gene. From the multiplex PCR reads, TCRdb called clonotypes with MiXCR, one entry per CDR3 protein. Of about 24,000 distinct CDR3 sequences listed, 40% are singletons. This clonotype originated in a donor over 45 with non-small cell lung cancer. Source: PBMCs, taken before or after stereotactic body radiation therapy (not recorded which). The chain carries TRBV28 and TRBJ2-1; maybe TRBD2 (7 bases). In DNA, the CDR3 is TGTGCCAGCAGTTTGTTAGGGGGGGCAGGCGAGCAGTTCTTC. Translating it yields CASSLLGGAGEQFF.